This is a list of T cell receptor beta chains from one sample in a study of blood T cell repertoires in COVID-19. Clones were read by immunoSEQ multiplex PCR, and TCRdb kept only the in-frame ones, dropping some. Among fewer than 350,000 clones listed, around 86% were seen once. Specimen: peripheral blood. These receptors originate from a woman aged 55-75 years with active or convalescent COVID-19. CDR3s include the opening cysteine and the closing phenylalanine or tryptophan. Fields, in order: V gene, clone size, J gene, D gene, CDR3 DNA, CDR3 protein. A D gene is named only where the DNA matches it firmly. Size values are once, few and many counts, or a class for expanded clones, and some rows have none.

TRBV7-9	NA	TRBJ2-5	NA	TGTGCCAGCAGCTCTTCAATTATACGGGAGACCCAGTACTTC	CASSSSIIRETQYF
TRBV7-9	NA	TRBJ2-4	NA	TGTGCCAGCAGCGCGAGGCGTGGGGCCTTGAGCAAAAACATTCAGTACTTC	CASSARRGALSKNIQYF
TRBV12-3/TRBV12-4	NA	TRBJ2-1	NA	TGTGCCAGCAGTGATGGACTTTTCAATGAGCAGTTCTTC	CASSDGLFNEQFF
TRBV30	few	TRBJ2-3	NA	TGTGCCTGGATAACCCCGGGCACAGATACGCAGTATTTT	CAWITPGTDTQYF
TRBV6-5	once	TRBJ1-4	TRBD1	TGTGCCAGCATGGGACAGGGTCCGTTTAATGAAAAACTGTTTTTT	CASMGQGPFNEKLFF
TRBV5-3	NA	TRBJ1-1	NA	TGTGCCAGAAGCTTGGTCCGCACTGAAGCTTTCTTT	CARSLVRTEAFF
TRBV6-2/TRBV6-3	NA	TRBJ1-2	NA	TGTGCCAGCAGTTACTCTTCATCTAATGGCTACACCTTC	CASSYSSSNGYTF
TRBV7-9	NA	TRBJ1-2	NA	TGTGCCAGCAGCTTAGTGTCCTCCGGGTATGGCTACACCTTC	CASSLVSSGYGYTF
TRBV7-9	NA	TRBJ1-5	NA	TGTGCCAGCAGTACAACAGGAAAGGGCAATCAGCCCCAGCATTTT	CASSTTGKGNQPQHF
TRBV7-2	NA	TRBJ2-7	NA	TGTGCCAGCAGCTTAGCGCCACTCTCCTCCTACGAGCAGTACTTC	CASSLAPLSSYEQYF
TRBV6-5	NA	TRBJ1-1	NA	TGTGCCAGCAGCACTCGCAACTCAGGGAACACTGAAGCTTTCTTT	CASSTRNSGNTEAFF
TRBV6-5	NA	TRBJ2-5	NA	TGTGCCAGCACCCCAGGAGGGCGGCAGACCCAGTACTTC	CASTPGGRQTQYF
TRBV7-2	NA	TRBJ2-1	TRBD2	TGTGCCAGCAGCCACCGGACTAGCGGGGGCACCTCCTACAATGAGCAGTTCTTC	CASSHRTSGGTSYNEQFF
TRBV9	NA	TRBJ2-4	NA	TGTGCCAGCAGCTCCGCCGCGGGGAACATTCAGTACTTC	CASSSAAGNIQYF
TRBV27	NA	TRBJ2-5	TRBD2	TGTGCCAGCAGTTCGGGACTAGCGGGGAGAGAGACCCAGTACTTC	CASSSGLAGRETQYF
TRBV30	NA	TRBJ1-1	NA	TGTGCCTGGGGTAGTGCCACTGAAGCTTTCTTT	CAWGSATEAFF
TRBV2	once	TRBJ1-2	NA	TGTGCCAGCGCGGGAGGGGACTATGGCTACACCTTC	CASAGGDYGYTF
TRBV7-3	NA	TRBJ1-2	TRBD1	TGTGCCAGCAGCGACCACAGGGGGACTAACTATGGCTACACCTTC	CASSDHRGTNYGYTF
TRBV6-4	many	TRBJ1-3	TRBD1	TGTGCCAGCAGACAGGGGGCGCCTGGAAACACCATATATTTT	CASRQGAPGNTIYF
TRBV19	NA	TRBJ1-5	NA	TGTGCCAGTAACCCGTGGCAGGAGGGGCAGCCCCAGCATTTT	CASNPWQEGQPQHF
TRBV25-1	NA	TRBJ1-1	TRBD1	TGTGCCAGCAGTGGGGGACAGGGATGGTGGAACACTGAAGCTTTCTTT	CASSGGQGWWNTEAFF
TRBV7-9	NA	TRBJ1-2	NA	TGTGCCAGCAGCTTAAGCTCTAACTATGGCTACACCTTC	CASSLSSNYGYTF
TRBV3-1/TRBV3-2	once	TRBJ1-2	NA	TGTGCCAGCAGCCGAGACCTCCTGACAGGATACGGCTACACCTTC	CASSRDLLTGYGYTF
TRBV7-6	NA	TRBJ2-3	TRBD2	TGTGCCAGCAGCTCTGGACTAGTCACAGATACGCAGTATTTT	CASSSGLVTDTQYF
TRBV6-5	NA	TRBJ1-1	NA	TGTGCCAGCAGTTACAGGGGAAACACTGAAGCTTTCTTT	CASSYRGNTEAFF
TRBV6-2/TRBV6-3	NA	TRBJ1-5	NA	TGTGCCAGCAGTTACCATGGGTCGACAGAGCATAGCAATCAGCCCCAGCATTTT	CASSYHGSTEHSNQPQHF
TRBV5-1	NA	TRBJ1-1	NA	TGCGCCAGCAGCTTAAACTTCCTACAGGGAACGTCTGAAGCTTTCTTT	CASSLNFLQGTSEAFF
TRBV10-3	NA	TRBJ2-2	NA	TGTGCCATCAGTGAGTCAGGCAGGGGCAACACCGGGGAGCTGTTTTTT	CAISESGRGNTGELFF
TRBV9	NA	TRBJ1-2	NA	TGTGCCAGCACCAACTTTGGAGGTGTGAACTATGGCTACACCTTC	CASTNFGGVNYGYTF
TRBV10-2	NA	TRBJ2-1	NA	TGCGCCAGCTTAGAGCTCGCTGAGCAGTTCTTC	CASLELAEQFF
TRBV7-3	NA	TRBJ2-7	TRBD2	TGTGCCAGCAGCCCCGGGACTAGCGGGGGCCTTCAGTACTTC	CASSPGTSGGLQYF
TRBV7-3	few	TRBJ2-3	TRBD2	TGTGCCAGCAGCTTAACGCCCGGGGGGGTCTGGAGCACAGATACGCAGTATTTT	CASSLTPGGVWSTDTQYF
TRBV10-3	NA	TRBJ1-1	TRBD1	TGTGCCATCAGGGGACAGGGCCCGAACACTGAAGCTTTCTTT	CAIRGQGPNTEAFF
TRBV11-3	NA	TRBJ2-7	TRBD1	TGTGCCAGCAGCCCCTGGACAGGGACGGGCGAGCAGTACTTC	CASSPWTGTGEQYF
TRBV6-5	NA	TRBJ1-6	TRBD1	TGTGCGAGTACCCCCAGGGGGGATTCACCCCTCCACTTT	CASTPRGDSPLHF
TRBV11-2	NA	TRBJ2-6	NA	TGTGCCAGCAGCTTAGACCCAGGGCCTGGGGCCAACGTCCTGACTTTC	CASSLDPGPGANVLTF
TRBV5-1	NA	TRBJ2-7	TRBD1	TGCGCCAGCAGCTTCGACAGGGTCTACGAGCAGTACTTC	CASSFDRVYEQYF
TRBV19	NA	TRBJ1-1	TRBD1	TGTGCGACAGGGAAGGGCGCTGAAGCTTTCTTT	CATGKGAEAFF
TRBV29-1	NA	TRBJ1-2	NA	TGCAGCGTTGGTGGACAGCTCTTCAACTATGGCTACACCTTC	CSVGGQLFNYGYTF
TRBV6-1	NA	TRBJ1-2	NA	TGTGCCAGCAGTGAATCCTCTGGCTACACCTTC	CASSESSGYTF
TRBV5-6	NA	TRBJ1-1	NA	TGTGCCAGCAGCTTACATGGCTTCGCTAACACTGAAGCTTTCTTT	CASSLHGFANTEAFF
TRBV7-2	NA	TRBJ2-3	TRBD2	TGTGCCAGCAGCTTAGGGGCCAGCGGGGGCACAGATACGCAGTATTTT	CASSLGASGGTDTQYF
TRBV2	few	TRBJ1-2	NA	TGTGCCAGCAGTGACTCCGTAGGAATAGGGAGGATGGGCGGCTACACCTTC	CASSDSVGIGRMGGYTF
TRBV29-1	few	TRBJ1-6	NA	TGCAGCGTGTCGGACACCTATAATTCACCCCTCCACTTT	CSVSDTYNSPLHF
TRBV19	once	TRBJ1-5	TRBD1	TGTGCCAGTGTAGGGACAGGGGCTGCCCGGAATCAGCCCCAGCATTTT	CASVGTGAARNQPQHF
TRBV24-1	once	TRBJ1-1	NA	TGTGCCACCAGTAGAGGGAGGCAGCCTATGAACACTGAAGCTTTCTTT	CATSRGRQPMNTEAFF
TRBV5-1	NA	TRBJ1-1	NA	TGCGCCAGCAGCTTAGGTACAGGGTCAGTGAACACTGAAGCTTTCTTT	CASSLGTGSVNTEAFF
TRBV7-9	NA	TRBJ2-5	TRBD2	TGTGCCACCGTAGCGGGGTATTACCAAGAGACCCAGTACTTC	CATVAGYYQETQYF
TRBV7-2	NA	TRBJ1-2	TRBD1	TGTGCCAGCAGCTTAATAGGGACAGCCGTTTTGGCCTATGGCTACACCTTC	CASSLIGTAVLAYGYTF
TRBV29-1	NA	TRBJ2-2	NA	TGCAGCGTTGAGGTCAGAACGAACACCGGGGAGCTGTTTTTT	CSVEVRTNTGELFF
TRBV4-2	NA	TRBJ1-5	TRBD1	TGTGCCAGCAGCCCACTGGGACAGGGGGTCGATCAGCCCCAGCATTTT	CASSPLGQGVDQPQHF
TRBV5-4	NA	TRBJ1-2	NA	TGTGCCAGCAGCTTGAAACAGGGTATAGGGGGCTACACCTTC	CASSLKQGIGGYTF
TRBV15	NA	TRBJ2-3	NA	TGTGCCACCAGCAGAGCAGGGACTTTCACAGATACGCAGTATTTT	CATSRAGTFTDTQYF
TRBV7-6	once	TRBJ2-1	TRBD2	TGTGCCAGCAGCTTTAATCCTAGCGGGGGGGCCAAGAATGAGCAGTTCTTC	CASSFNPSGGAKNEQFF
TRBV4-1	few	TRBJ1-2	TRBD1	TGCGCCAGCAGCCCCTCCGGGACAGGGGGCTTTGGCTACACCTTC	CASSPSGTGGFGYTF
TRBV4-2	NA	TRBJ2-3	TRBD1	TGTGCCAGCAGCCAGCCGACTCTGGACAGGGGGCGACAGTACACAGATACGCAGTATTTT	CASSQPTLDRGRQYTDTQYF
TRBV4-3	NA	TRBJ2-6	NA	TGCGCCAGCAGCCCTCCTCTCGAGCCTGGGGCCAACGTCCTGACTTTC	CASSPPLEPGANVLTF
TRBV20-1	NA	TRBJ2-3	NA	TGCAGTGCTAGTGCTGACAGTGGAAGCACAGATACGCAGTATTTT	CSASADSGSTDTQYF